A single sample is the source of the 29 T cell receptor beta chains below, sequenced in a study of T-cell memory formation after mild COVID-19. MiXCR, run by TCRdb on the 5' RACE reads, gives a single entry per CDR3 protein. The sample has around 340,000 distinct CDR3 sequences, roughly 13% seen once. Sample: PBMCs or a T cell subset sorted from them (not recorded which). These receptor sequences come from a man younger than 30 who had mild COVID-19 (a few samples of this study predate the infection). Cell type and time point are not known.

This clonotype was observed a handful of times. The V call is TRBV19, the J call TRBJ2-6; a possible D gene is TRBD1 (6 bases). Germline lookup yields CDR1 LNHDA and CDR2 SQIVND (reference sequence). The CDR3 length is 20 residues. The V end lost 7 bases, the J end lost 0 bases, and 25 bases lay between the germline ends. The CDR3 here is CASIADSSGTQGSGANVLTF. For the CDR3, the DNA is TGTGCCAGTATTGCCGATAGTTCCGGGACACAAGGCTCTGGGGCCAACGTCCTGACTTTC.

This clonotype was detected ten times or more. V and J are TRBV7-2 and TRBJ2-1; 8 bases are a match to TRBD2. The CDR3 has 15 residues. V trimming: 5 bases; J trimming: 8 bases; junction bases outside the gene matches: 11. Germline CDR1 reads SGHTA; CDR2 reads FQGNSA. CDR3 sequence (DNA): TGTGCCAGCAGCCAAACGGGGACTAGGACGGATGAGCAGTTCTTC. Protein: CASSQTGTRTDEQFF.

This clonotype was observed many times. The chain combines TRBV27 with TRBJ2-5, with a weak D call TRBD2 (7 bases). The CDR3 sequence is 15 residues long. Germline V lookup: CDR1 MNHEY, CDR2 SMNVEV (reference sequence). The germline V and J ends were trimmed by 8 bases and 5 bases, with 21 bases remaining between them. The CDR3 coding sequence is TGTGCCAGCTCTTGGGGAGGGGGTGCCCGGGAGACCCAGTACTTC. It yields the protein CASSWGGGARETQYF.

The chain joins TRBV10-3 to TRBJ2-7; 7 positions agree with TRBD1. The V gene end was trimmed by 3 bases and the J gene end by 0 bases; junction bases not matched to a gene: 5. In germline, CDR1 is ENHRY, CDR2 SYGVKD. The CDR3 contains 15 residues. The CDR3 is CAISDLQGYSYEQYF. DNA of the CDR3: TGTGCCATCAGTGACCTACAGGGGTACTCCTACGAGCAGTACTTC.

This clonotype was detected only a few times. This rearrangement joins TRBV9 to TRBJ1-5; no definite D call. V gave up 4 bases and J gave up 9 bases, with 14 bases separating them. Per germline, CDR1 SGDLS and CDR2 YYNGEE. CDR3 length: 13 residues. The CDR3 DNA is TGTGCCAGCAGCTCATCCGGAATACGGCCCCAGCATTTT. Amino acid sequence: CASSSSGIRPQHF.

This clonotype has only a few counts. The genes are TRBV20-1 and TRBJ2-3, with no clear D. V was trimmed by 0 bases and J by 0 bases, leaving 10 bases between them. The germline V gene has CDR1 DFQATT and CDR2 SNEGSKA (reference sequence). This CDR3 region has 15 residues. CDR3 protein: CSARDPRRSTDTQYF. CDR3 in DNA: TGCAGTGCTAGAGATCCGCGAAGAAGCACAGATACGCAGTATTTT.

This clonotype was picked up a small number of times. Here the CDR3 reads CASSQPSTGPEKLFF. CDR3 bases: TGCGCCAGCAGCCAACCCTCGACAGGGCCGGAAAAACTGTTTTTT. This chain links TRBV4-1 with TRBJ1-4; 7 bases line up with TRBD1. The J segment lost 8 bases and the V segment lost 2 bases, leaving 8 bases of the junction unmatched. CDR1 and CDR2 (germline): MGHRA, YSYEKL. The CDR3 has 15 amino acids.

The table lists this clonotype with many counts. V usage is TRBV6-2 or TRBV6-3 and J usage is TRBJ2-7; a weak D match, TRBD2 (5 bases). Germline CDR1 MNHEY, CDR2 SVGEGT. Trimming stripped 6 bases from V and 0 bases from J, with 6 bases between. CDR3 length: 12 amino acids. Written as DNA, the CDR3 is TGTGCCAGCAGAACTAGCTCCTACGAGCAGTACTTC. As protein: CASRTSSYEQYF.

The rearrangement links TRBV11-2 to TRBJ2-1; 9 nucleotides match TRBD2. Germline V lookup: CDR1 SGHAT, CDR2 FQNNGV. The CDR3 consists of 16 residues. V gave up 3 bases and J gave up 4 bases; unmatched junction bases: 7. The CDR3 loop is CASSFHSGGYYNEQFF. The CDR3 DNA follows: TGTGCCAGCAGCTTCCATAGCGGGGGATATTACAATGAGCAGTTCTTC. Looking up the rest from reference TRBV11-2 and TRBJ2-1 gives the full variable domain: EAGVAQSPRYKIIEKRQSVAFWCNPISGHATLYWYQQILGQGPKLLIQFQNNGVVDDSQLPKDRFSAERLKGVDSTLKIQPAKLEDSAVYLCASSFHSGGYYNEQFFGPGTRLTVL.

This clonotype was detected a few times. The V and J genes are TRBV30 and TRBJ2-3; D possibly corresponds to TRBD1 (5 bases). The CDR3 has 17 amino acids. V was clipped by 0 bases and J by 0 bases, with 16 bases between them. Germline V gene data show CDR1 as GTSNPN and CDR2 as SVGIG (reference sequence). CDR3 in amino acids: CAWSVSHGRVSTDTQYF. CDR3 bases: TGTGCCTGGAGTGTATCCCACGGCAGGGTCAGCACAGATACGCAGTATTTT.

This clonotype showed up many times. As DNA, the CDR3 is TGTGCCAGCAGCCCACTCGGATCTTACCAAGAGACCCAGTACTTC. Encoded protein: CASSPLGSYQETQYF. The chain recombines TRBV7-2 with TRBJ2-5; D remains ambiguous. The germline V gene has CDR1 SGHTA and CDR2 FQGNSA. V lost 5 bases and J lost 0, with 13 bases in between. This CDR3 region has 15 residues.

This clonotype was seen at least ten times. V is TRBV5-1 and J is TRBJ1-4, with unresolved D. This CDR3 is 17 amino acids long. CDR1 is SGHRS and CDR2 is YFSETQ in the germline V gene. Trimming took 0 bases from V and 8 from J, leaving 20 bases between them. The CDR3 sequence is CASSLGISTAPGEKLFF. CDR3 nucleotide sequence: TGCGCCAGCAGCTTGGGTATCTCGACGGCTCCCGGGGAAAAACTGTTTTTT. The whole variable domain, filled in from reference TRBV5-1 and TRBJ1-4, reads KAGVTQTPRYLIKTRGQQVTLSCSPISGHRSVSWYQQTPGQGLQFLFEYFSETQRNKGNFPGRFSGRQFSNSRSEMNVSTLELGDSALYLCASSLGISTAPGEKLFFGSGTQLSVL.

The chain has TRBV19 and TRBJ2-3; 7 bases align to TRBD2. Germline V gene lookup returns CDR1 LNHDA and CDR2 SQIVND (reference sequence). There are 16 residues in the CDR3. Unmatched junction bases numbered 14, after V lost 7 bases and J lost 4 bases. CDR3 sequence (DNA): TGTGCCAGTACCACACTAGCGTCTGGAGGTTCAGATACGCAGTATTTT. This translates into CASTTLASGGSDTQYF.

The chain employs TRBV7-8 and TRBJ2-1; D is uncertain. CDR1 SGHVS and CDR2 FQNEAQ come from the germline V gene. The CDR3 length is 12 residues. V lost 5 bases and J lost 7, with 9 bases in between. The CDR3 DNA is TGTGCCAGCAGCCCACGGTGGAATGAGCAGTTCTTC. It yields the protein CASSPRWNEQFF.

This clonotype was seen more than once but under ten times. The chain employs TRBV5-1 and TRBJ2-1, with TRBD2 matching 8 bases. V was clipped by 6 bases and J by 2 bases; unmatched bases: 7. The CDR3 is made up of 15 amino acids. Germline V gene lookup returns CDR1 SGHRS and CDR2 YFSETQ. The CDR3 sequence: CASTQAGGAYNEQFF. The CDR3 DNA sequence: TGCGCCAGCACCCAGGCGGGGGGCGCCTACAATGAGCAGTTCTTC.

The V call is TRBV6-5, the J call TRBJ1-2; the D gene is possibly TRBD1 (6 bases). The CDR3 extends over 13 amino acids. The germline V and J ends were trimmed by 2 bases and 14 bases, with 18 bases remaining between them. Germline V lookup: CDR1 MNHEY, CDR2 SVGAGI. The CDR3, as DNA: TGTGCCAGCAGTTACGGTTCCGGGACACCAGGGACCTTC. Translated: CASSYGSGTPGTF.

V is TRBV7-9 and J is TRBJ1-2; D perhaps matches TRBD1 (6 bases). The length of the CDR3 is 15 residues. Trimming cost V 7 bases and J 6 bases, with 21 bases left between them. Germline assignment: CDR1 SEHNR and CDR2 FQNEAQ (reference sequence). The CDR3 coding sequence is TGTGCCAGCACCCTGAGGGGGAGGGATGGCGATGGCTACACCTTC. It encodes CASTLRGRDGDGYTF. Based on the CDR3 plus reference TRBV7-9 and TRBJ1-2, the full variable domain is DTGVSQNPRHKITKRGQNVTFRCDPISEHNRLYWYRQTLGQGPEFLTYFQNEAQLEKSRLLSDRFSAERPKGSFSTLEIQRTEQGDSAMYLCASTLRGRDGDGYTFGSGTRLTVV.

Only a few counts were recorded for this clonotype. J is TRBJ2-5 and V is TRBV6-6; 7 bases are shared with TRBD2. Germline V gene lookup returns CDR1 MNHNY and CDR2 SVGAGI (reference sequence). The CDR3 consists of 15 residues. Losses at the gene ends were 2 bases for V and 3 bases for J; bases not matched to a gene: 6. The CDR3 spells CASSYPSGGKETQYF. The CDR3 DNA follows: TGTGCCAGCAGTTACCCCTCCGGGGGGAAAGAGACCCAGTACTTC.

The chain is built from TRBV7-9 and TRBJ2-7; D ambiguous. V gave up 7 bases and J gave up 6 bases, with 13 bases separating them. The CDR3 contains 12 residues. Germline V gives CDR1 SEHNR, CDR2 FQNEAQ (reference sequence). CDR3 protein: CASTAAGREQYF. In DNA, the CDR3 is TGTGCCAGCACCGCCGCAGGACGCGAGCAGTACTTC.

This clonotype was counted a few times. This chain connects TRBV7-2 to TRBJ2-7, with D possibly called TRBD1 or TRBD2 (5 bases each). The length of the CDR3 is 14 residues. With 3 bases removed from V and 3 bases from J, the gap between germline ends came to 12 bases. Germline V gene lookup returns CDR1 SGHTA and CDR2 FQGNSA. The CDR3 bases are TGTGCCAGCAGCTTCACAGAGGGGTTCTACGAGCAGTACTTC. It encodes CASSFTEGFYEQYF.

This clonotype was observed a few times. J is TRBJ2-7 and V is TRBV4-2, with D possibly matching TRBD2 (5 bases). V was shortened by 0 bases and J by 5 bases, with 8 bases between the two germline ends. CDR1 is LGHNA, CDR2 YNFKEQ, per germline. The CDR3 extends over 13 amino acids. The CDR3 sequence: CASSQDAGDEQYV. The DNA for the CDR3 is TGTGCCAGCAGCCAAGATGCGGGTGACGAGCAGTACGTC.

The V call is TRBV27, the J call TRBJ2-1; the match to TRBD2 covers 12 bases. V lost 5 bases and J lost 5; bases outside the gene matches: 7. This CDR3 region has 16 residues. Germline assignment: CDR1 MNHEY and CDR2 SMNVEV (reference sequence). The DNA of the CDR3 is TGTGCCAGCAGTCTCCTCCTAGCGGGGGGGCACAATGAGCAGTTCTTC. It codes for CASSLLLAGGHNEQFF.

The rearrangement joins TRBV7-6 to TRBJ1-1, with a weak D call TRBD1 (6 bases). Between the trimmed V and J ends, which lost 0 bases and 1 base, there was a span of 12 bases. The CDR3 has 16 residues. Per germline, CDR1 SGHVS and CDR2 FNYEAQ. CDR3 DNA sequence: TGTGCCAGCAGCTTAGCGCTGGGGGCTCCGAACACTGAAGCTTTCTTT. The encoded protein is CASSLALGAPNTEAFF.

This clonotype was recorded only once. CDR3 sequence reads: CASSFVAGGANTGELFF. CDR3 nucleotide sequence: TGTGCCAGCAGCTTTGTAGCGGGGGGAGCGAACACCGGGGAGCTGTTTTTT. The chain links TRBV7-2 to TRBJ2-2, with TRBD2 identical over 10 bases. V lost 3 bases and J lost 0; bases outside the gene matches: 4. Germline V gene sequence: CDR1 SGHTA, CDR2 FQGNSA. This CDR3 has 17 residues.

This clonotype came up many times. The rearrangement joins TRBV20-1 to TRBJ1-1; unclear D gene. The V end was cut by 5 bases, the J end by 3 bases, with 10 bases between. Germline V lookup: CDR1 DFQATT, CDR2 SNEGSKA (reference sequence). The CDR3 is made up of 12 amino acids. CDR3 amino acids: CSAGRGDTEAFF. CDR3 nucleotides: TGCAGTGCTGGCCGCGGGGACACTGAAGCTTTCTTT.

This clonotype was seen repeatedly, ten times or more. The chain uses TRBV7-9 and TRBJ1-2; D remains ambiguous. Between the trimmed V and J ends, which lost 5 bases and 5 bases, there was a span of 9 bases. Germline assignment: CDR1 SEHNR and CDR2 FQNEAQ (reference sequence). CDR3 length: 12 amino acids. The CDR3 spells CASSPDPYGYTF. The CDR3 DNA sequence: TGTGCCAGCAGCCCGGACCCTTATGGCTACACCTTC.

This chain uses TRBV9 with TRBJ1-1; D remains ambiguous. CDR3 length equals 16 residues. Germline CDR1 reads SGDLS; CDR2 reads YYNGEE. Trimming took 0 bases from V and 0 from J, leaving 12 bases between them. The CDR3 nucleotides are TGTGCCAGCAGCGTAGGAGGGTCCCGCATGAACACTGAAGCTTTCTTT. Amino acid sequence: CASSVGGSRMNTEAFF.

CDR3 DNA: TGCAGCGGGGGACAGGGGGAAACAGATACGCAGTATTTT. Its protein product is CSGGQGETDTQYF. The chain links TRBV29-1 to TRBJ2-3; TRBD1 aligns across 11 bases. V trimming: 7 bases; J trimming: 3 bases; junction bases outside the gene matches: 3. This CDR3 is 13 amino acids long. CDR1 SQVTM and CDR2 ANQGSEA come from the germline V gene.

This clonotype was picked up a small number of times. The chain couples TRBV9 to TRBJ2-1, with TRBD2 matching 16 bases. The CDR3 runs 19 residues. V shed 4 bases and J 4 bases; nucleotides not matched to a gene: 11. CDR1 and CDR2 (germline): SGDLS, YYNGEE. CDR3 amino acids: CASSTPGLAGGQGYNEQFF. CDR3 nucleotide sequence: TGTGCCAGCAGCACACCGGGACTAGCGGGGGGGCAAGGATACAATGAGCAGTTCTTC.